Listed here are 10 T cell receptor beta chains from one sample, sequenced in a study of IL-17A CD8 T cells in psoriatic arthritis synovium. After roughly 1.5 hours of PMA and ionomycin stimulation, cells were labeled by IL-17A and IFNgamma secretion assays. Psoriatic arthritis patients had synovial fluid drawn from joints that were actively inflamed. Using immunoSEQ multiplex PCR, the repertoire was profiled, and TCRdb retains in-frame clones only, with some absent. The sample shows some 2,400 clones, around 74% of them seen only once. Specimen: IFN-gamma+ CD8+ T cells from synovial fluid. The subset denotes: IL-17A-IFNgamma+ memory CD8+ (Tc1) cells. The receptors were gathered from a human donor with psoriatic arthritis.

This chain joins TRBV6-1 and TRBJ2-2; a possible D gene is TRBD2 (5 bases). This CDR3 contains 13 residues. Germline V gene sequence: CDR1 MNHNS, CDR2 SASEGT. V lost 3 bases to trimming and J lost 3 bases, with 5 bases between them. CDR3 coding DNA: TGTGCCAGCAGTGAGAGGGACACCGGGGAGCTGTTTTTT. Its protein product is CASSERDTGELFF.

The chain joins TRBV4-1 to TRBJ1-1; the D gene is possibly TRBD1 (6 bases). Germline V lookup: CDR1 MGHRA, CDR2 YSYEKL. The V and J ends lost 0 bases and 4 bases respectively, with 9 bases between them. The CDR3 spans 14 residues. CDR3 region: CASSQDQGSTEAFF. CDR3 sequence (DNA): TGCGCCAGCAGCCAAGATCAGGGGTCCACTGAAGCTTTCTTT.

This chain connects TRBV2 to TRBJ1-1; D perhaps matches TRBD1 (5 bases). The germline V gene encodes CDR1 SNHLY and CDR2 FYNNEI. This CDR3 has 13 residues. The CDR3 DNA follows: TGTGCAGGAACGGCAGGGATGAACACTGAAGCTTTCTTT. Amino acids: CAGTAGMNTEAFF.

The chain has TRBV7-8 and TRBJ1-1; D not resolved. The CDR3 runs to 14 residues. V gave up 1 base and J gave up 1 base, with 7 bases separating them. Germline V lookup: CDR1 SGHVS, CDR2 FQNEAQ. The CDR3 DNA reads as TGTGCCAGCAGCTTAGAACGGGGGAACACTGAAGCTTTCTTT. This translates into CASSLERGNTEAFF.

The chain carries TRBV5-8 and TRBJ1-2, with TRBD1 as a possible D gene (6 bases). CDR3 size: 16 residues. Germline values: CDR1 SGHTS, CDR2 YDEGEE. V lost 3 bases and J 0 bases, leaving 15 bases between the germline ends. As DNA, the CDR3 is TGTGCCAGCAGCTCACGCCAGGGGAGGGCTAACTATGGCTACACCTTC. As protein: CASSSRQGRANYGYTF. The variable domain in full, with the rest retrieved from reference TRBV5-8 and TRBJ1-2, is EAGVTQSPTHLIKTRGQQATLRCSPISGHTSVYWYQQALGLGLQFLLWYDEGEERNRGNFPPRFSGRQFPNYSSELNVNALELEDSALYLCASSSRQGRANYGYTFGSGTRLTVV.

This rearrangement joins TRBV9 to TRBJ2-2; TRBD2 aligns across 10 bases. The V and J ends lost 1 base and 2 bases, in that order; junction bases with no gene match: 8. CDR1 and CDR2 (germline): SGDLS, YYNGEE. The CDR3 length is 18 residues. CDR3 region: CASSVNSGGPGNTGELFF. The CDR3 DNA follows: TGTGCCAGCAGCGTAAATAGCGGGGGGCCGGGTAACACCGGGGAGCTGTTTTTT.

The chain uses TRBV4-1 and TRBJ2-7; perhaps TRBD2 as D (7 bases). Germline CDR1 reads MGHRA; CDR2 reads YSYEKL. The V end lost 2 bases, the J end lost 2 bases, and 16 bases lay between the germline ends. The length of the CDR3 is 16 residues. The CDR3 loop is CASSQPGGGRPYEQYF. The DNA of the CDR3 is TGCGCCAGCAGCCAACCGGGGGGCGGGCGACCCTACGAGCAGTACTTC.

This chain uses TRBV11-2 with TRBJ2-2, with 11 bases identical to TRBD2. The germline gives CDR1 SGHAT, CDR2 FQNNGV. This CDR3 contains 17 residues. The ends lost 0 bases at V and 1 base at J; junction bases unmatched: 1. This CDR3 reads CASSLDTSGGNTGELFF. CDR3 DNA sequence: TGTGCCAGCAGCTTAGATACTAGCGGGGGGAACACCGGGGAGCTGTTTTTT. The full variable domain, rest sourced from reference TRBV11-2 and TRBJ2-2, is EAGVAQSPRYKIIEKRQSVAFWCNPISGHATLYWYQQILGQGPKLLIQFQNNGVVDDSQLPKDRFSAERLKGVDSTLKIQPAKLEDSAVYLCASSLDTSGGNTGELFFGEGSRLTVL.

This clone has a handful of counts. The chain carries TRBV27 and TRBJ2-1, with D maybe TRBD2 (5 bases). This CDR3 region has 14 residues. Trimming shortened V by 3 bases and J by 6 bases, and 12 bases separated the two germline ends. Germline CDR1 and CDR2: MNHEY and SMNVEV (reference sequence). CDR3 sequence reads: CASSFSERINEQFF. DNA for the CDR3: TGTGCCAGCAGTTTCTCGGAGCGGATCAATGAGCAGTTCTTC.

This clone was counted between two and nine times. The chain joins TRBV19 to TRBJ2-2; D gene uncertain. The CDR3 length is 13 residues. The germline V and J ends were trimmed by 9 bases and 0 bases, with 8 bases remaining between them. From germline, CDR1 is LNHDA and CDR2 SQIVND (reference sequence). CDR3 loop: CASRLPNTGELFF. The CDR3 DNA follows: TGTGCCAGCCGGCTTCCGAACACCGGGGAGCTGTTTTTT.